This T cell receptor beta chain derives from a study of radiation and T cells in renal cell carcinoma. Time point in this sample: baseline pretreatment blood. Treatment defined: 15 Gy SBRT to primary tumor, nephrectomy 4 weeks later. This renal cell carcinoma was of the clear cell type. The method was immunoSEQ multiplex PCR; TCRdb's version includes in-frame clones alone and lacks a portion of them. The top ten clones hold around 3% of a sample with approximately 120,000 clones, roughly 80% of them seen once. Of note for this clone: Antigen: not known.

Findings of the study overall: Top tumor clonotypes rose in blood 2 weeks post-radiation, then contracted.

CDR1 and CDR2 from the germline V gene are SNHLY and FYNNEI. The length of the CDR3 is 13 residues. Trimming took off 4 bases at V and 0 bases at J, with 6 bases between the two ends. The chain couples TRBV2 to TRBJ1-1; D gene unclear. The origin of this receptor is a woman aged 55-70 years with renal cell carcinoma. The specimen was blood, collected from a patient whose treatment included radiotherapy and nephrectomy. CDR3 residues: CASSAYMNTEAFF. DNA of the CDR3: TGTGCCAGCAGTGCCTATATGAACACTGAAGCTTTCTTT.